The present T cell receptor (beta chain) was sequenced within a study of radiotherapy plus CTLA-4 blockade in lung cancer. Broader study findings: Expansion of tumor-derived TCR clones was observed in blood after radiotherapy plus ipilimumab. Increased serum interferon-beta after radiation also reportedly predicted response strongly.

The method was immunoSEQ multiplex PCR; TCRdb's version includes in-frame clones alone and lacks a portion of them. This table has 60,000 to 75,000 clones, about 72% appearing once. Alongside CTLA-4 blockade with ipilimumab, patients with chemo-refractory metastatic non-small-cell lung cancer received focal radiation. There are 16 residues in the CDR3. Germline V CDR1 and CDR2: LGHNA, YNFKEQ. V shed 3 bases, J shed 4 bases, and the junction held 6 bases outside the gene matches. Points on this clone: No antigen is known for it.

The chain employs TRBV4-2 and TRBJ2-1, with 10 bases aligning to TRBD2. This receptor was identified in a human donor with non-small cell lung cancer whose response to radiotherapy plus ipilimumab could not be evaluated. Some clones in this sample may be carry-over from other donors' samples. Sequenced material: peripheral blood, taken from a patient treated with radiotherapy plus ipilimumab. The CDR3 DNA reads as TGTGCCAGCAGCCAGGGGACTAGCGACCTTTACAATGAGCAGTTCTTC. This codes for CASSQGTSDLYNEQFF.